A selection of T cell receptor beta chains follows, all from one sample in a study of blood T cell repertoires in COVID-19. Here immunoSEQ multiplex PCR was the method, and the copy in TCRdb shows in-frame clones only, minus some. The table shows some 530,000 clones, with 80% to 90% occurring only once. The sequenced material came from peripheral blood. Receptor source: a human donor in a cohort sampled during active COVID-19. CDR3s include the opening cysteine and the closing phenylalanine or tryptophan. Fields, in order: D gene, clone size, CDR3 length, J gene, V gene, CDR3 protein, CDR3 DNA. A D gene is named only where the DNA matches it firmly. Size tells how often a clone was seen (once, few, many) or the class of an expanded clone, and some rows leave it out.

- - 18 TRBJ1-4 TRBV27 CASRTNSGSWGDLGKLFF TGTGCCAGCAGGACCAACTCCGGGTCGTGGGGGGATTTAGGAAAACTGTTTTTT
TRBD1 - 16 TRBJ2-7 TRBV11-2 CASSFRSGQGNYEQYF TGTGCCAGCAGCTTTCGATCGGGACAGGGAAACTACGAGCAGTACTTC
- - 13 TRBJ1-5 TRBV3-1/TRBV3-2 CASSQWGDQPQHF TGTGCCAGCAGCCAATGGGGGGATCAGCCCCAGCATTTT
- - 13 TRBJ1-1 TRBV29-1 CSARGGMDTEAFF TGCAGCGCTAGGGGGGGTATGGACACTGAAGCTTTCTTT
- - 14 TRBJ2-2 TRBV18 CASSPVGYTGELFF TGTGCCAGCTCACCGGTGGGCTACACCGGGGAGCTGTTTTTT
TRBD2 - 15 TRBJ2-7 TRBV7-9 CASSSGLAGFYEQYF TGTGCCAGCAGCTCAGGACTAGCGGGGTTCTACGAGCAGTACTTC
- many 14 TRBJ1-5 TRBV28 CASSFSGDGQPQHF TGTGCCAGCAGTTTCTCAGGGGATGGTCAGCCCCAGCATTTT
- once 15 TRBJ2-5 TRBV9 CASSVGAGNPETQYF TGTGCCAGCAGCGTAGGGGCGGGAAATCCGGAGACCCAGTACTTC
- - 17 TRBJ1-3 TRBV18 CASSPSFGGPSGNTIYF TGTGCCAGCTCACCGTCTTTTGGGGGCCCTTCTGGAAACACCATATATTTT
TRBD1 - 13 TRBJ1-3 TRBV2 CASSQDRGDTIYF TGTGCCAGCAGTCAGGACAGGGGAGACACCATATATTTT
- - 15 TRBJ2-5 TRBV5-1 CASSPDPSYQETQYF TGCGCCAGCAGCCCCGATCCATCCTATCAAGAGACCCAGTACTTC
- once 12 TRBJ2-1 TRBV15 CATSRVLDSQFF TGTGCCACCAGCAGAGTGCTGGACAGCCAGTTCTTC
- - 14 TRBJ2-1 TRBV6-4 CASSESGTRNEQFF TGTGCCAGCAGTGAGTCGGGGACAAGGAATGAGCAGTTCTTC
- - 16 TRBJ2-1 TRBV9 CASSAQRRDSYNEQFF TGTGCCAGCAGCGCCCAGCGGCGGGACTCCTACAATGAGCAGTTCTTC
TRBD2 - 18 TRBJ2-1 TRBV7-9 CASRGLGLRRENYNEQFF TGTGCCAGCAGGGGATTGGGCTTGAGGCGGGAGAACTACAATGAGCAGTTCTTC
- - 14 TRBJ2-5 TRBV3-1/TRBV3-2 CASSLRTREETQYF TGTGCCAGCAGCCTTCGGACAAGAGAGGAGACCCAGTACTTC
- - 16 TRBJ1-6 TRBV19 CATQEGQGLNNSPLHF TGTGCCACCCAAGAGGGGCAGGGGTTAAATAATTCACCCCTCCACTTT
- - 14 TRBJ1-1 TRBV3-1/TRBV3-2 CASSQDGWSTEAFF TGTGCCAGCAGCCAAGACGGGTGGTCCACTGAAGCTTTCTTT
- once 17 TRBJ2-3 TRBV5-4 CASSLAGVTPSTDTQYF TGTGCCAGCAGCTTGGCCGGGGTAACCCCGAGCACAGATACGCAGTATTTT
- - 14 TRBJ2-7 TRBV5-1 CASSLAVATYEQYF TGCGCCAGCAGCTTGGCCGTTGCGACATACGAGCAGTACTTC
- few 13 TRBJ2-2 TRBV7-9 CASSSRVGGELFF TGTGCCAGCAGCTCCCGTGTCGGCGGGGAGCTGTTTTTT
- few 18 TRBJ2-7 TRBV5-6 CASSLWGPGRGASYEQYF TGTGCCAGCAGCTTATGGGGGCCCGGCAGGGGCGCATCCTACGAGCAGTACTTC
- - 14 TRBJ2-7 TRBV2 CASSPPRTAYEQYF TGTGCCAGCAGTCCCCCCCGGACTGCATACGAGCAGTACTTC
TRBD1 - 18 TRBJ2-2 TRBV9 CASSVGLGQGTLSGELFF TGTGCCAGCAGCGTAGGATTGGGACAGGGGACGCTTAGCGGGGAGCTGTTTTTT
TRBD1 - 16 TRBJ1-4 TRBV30 CAWDGGQRTTNEKLFF TGTGCCTGGGACGGGGGACAGCGAACAACTAATGAAAAACTGTTTTTT
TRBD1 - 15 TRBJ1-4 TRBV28 CASRRTGGAAEKLFF TGTGCCAGCAGGCGGACAGGGGGCGCGGCTGAAAAACTGTTTTTT
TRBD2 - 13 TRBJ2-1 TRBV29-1 CSVRRTSHNEQFF TGCAGCGTACGTCGGACTAGCCATAATGAGCAGTTCTTC
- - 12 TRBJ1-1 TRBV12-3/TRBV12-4 CASRAQDTEAFF TGTGCCAGCAGGGCGCAGGACACTGAAGCTTTCTTT
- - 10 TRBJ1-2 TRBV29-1 CSVLEERYTF TGCAGCGTCCTAGAGGAGCGCTACACCTTC
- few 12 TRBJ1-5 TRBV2 CASSAGNQPQHF TGTGCCAGCAGTGCGGGAAATCAGCCCCAGCATTTT
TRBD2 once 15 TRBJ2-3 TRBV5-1 CASSLLAGGADTQYF TGCGCCAGCAGCTTACTAGCGGGAGGGGCAGATACGCAGTATTTT